The entry below describes one T cell receptor (beta chain). Data came from immunoSEQ multiplex PCR; TCRdb stores just in-frame clones and leaves some out. The data hold about 9,500 clones, with 90% observed a single time. Nucleic acids came from premalignant or tumor cells enriched by macro-dissection. This sample is part of a study of immune evolution from preneoplasia to lung adenocarcinoma. Overall study context: HLA loss of heterozygosity: over 5.5% AIS, over 12% MIA, roughly 30% ADC, none AAH.

The CDR3 runs to 15 residues. V was clipped by 5 bases and J by 1 base, with 9 bases between them. CDR1 and CDR2 (germline): LNHDA, SQIVND (reference sequence). The gene calls are TRBV19 and TRBJ2-6; perhaps D is TRBD1 or TRBD2 (5 bases each). This TCR came from a person aged 65 to 79 with invasive lung adenocarcinoma. The specimen was FFPE invasive lung adenocarcinoma tissue. The CDR3, as DNA: TGTGCCAGTAGTCCGGGGACGTCTGGGGCCAACGTCCTGACTTTC. Protein product: CASSPGTSGANVLTF.